This TCR beta chain was sequenced for a study of blood T cell repertoires in COVID-19. Study summary: Whether acute or convalescent, the COVID-19 samples came from the United States, Italy and Spain.

Clones were read by immunoSEQ multiplex PCR, and TCRdb kept only the in-frame ones, dropping some. The table records fewer than 250,000 clones, about 90% of them present only once. Per the germline V gene, CDR1 is ENHRY and CDR2 is SYGVKD. V gave up 10 bases and J gave up 6 bases, with 18 bases separating them. This CDR3 has 13 residues. This chain connects TRBV10-3 to TRBJ1-2; maybe TRBD1 (5 bases). The sequencing input was peripheral blood. The clonotype comes from a woman aged 70-85 years with acute or convalescent COVID-19. This chain's CDR3 is CATSWGGKDGYTF. CDR3 DNA: TGTGCCACATCATGGGGGGGAAAAGATGGCTACACCTTC.